Sequencing of this T cell receptor beta chain was carried out in a study of cytomegalovirus exposure and HLA in healthy donors. V lost 5 bases, J lost 8 bases, and 13 bases lay in between. The germline V gene has CDR1 SGHTA and CDR2 FQGNSA. The CDR3 totals 13 residues. In this sample, this clone turned up a few times. The antigen is not known. Study conclusions and caveats: The study put under 200 TCR beta chains on its list as cytomegalovirus-associated.

The PCR was carried out with 60 Vbeta primers and 13 Jbeta primers. Original handling: Unique TCR beta chains totaled roughly 80 million in a later count, with about 11 million of them shared. Produced via immunoSEQ multiplex PCR; TCRdb's table is partial and in-frame only. V and J calls and clone size come straight from that table; D and trimming were deduced from the DNA. The sample carries 150,000 to 200,000 clones, around 80% recorded once. The sequence came from a man aged 35 to 55 in good health and CMV-seronegative. The chain carries TRBV7-2 and TRBJ2-1; a possible D gene is TRBD2 (6 bases). The sample taken for sequencing was PBMCs. CDR3 sequence reads: CASSGGARDEQFF. The DNA of the CDR3 is TGTGCCAGCAGCGGAGGGGCACGGGATGAGCAGTTCTTC.